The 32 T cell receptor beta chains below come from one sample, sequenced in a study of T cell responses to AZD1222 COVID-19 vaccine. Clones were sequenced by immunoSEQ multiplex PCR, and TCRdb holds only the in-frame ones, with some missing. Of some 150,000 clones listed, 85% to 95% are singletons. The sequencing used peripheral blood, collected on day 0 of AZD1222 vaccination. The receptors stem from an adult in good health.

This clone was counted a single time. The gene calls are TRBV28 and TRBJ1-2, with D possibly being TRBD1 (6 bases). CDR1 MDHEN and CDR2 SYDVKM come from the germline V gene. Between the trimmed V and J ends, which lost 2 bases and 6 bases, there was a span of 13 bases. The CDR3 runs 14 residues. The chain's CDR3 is CASSLRGGANGYTF. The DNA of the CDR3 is TGTGCCAGCAGTTTACGTGGGGGGGCGAATGGCTACACCTTC.

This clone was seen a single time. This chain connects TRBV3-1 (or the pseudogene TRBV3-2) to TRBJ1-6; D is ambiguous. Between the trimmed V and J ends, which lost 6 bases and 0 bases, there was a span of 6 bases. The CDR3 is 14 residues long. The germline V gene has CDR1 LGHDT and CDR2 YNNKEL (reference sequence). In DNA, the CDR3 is TGTGCCAGCAGACGGAGCTCCTATAATTCACCCCTCCACTTT. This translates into CASRRSSYNSPLHF.

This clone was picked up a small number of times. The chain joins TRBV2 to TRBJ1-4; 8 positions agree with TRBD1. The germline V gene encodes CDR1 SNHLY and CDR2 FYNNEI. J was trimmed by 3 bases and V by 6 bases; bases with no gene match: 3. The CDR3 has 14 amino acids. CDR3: CASRGQGANEKLFF. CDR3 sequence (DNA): TGTGCCAGCAGAGGACAGGGCGCTAATGAAAAACTGTTTTTT.

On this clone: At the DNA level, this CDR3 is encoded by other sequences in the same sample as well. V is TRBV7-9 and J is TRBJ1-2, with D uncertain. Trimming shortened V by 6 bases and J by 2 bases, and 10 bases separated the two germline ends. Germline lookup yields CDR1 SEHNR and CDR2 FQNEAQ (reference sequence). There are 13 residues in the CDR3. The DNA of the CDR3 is TGTGCCAGCAGTCTGACACAGAACTATGGCTACACCTTC. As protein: CASSLTQNYGYTF.

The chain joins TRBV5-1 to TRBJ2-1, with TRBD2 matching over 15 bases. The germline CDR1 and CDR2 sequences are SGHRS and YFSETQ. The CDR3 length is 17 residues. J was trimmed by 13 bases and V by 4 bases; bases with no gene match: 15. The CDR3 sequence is CASSVGLAGGPPTIQFF. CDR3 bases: TGCGCCAGCAGCGTCGGACTAGCGGGGGGGCCCCCGACCATACAGTTCTTC.

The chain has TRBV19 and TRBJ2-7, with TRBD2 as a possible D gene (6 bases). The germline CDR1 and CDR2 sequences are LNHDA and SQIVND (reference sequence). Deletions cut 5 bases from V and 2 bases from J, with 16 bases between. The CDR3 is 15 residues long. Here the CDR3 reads CASSHQPRGPYEQYF. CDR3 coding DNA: TGTGCCAGTAGTCACCAACCGCGGGGTCCCTACGAGCAGTACTTC.

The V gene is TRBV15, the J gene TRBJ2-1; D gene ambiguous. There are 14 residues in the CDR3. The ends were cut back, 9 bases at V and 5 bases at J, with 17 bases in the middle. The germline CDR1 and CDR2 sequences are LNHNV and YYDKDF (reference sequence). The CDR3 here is CATSVGYLNNEQFF. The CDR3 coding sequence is TGTGCCACAAGCGTGGGCTACCTGAACAATGAGCAGTTCTTC.

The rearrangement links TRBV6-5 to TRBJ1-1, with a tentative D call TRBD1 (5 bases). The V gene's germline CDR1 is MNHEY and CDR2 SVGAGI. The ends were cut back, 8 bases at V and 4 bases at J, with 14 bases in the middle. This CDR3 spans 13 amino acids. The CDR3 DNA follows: TGTGCCAGCGGGGCGCCCTGGGTCACTGAAGCTTTCTTT. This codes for CASGAPWVTEAFF.

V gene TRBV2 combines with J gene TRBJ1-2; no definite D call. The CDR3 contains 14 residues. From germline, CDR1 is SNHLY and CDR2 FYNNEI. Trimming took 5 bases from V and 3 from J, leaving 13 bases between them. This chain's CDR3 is CASSLGYQDYGYTF. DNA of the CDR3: TGTGCCAGCAGTCTGGGGTATCAAGACTATGGCTACACCTTC.

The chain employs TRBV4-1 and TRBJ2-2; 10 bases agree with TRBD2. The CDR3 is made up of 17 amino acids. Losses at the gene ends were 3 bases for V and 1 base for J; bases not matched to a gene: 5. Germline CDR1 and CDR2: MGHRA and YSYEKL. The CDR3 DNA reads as TGCGCCAGCAGCCACGTTAGCGGGGGGATGAACACCGGGGAGCTGTTTTTT. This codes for CASSHVSGGMNTGELFF.

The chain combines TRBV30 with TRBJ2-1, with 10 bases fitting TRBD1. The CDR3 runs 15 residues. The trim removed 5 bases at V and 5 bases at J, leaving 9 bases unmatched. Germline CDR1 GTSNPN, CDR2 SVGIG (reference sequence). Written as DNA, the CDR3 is TGTGCCTGGCCGACGGACAGGGGGACCGACAATGAGCAGTTCTTC. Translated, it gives CAWPTDRGTDNEQFF.

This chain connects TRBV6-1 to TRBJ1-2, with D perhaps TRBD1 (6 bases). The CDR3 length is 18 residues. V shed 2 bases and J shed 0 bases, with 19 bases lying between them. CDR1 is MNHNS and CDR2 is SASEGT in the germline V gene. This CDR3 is CASSELRPGESSNYGYTF. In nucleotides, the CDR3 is TGTGCCAGCAGTGAATTGCGTCCAGGGGAGTCCTCTAACTATGGCTACACCTTC.

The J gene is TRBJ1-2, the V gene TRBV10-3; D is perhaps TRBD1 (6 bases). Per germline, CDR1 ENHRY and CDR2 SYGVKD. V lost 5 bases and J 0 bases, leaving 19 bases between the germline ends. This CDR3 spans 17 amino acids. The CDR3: CAISQAGRTAPNYGYTF. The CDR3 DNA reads TGTGCCATCAGTCAAGCCGGCCGGACAGCACCTAACTATGGCTACACCTTC.

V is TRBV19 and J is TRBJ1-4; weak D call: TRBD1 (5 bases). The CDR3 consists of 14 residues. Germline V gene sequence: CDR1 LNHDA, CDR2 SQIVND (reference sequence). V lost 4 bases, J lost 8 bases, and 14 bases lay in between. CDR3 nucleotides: TGTGCCAGTAGTAAAGGCGGGGCGGAGGAAAAACTGTTTTTT. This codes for CASSKGGAEEKLFF.

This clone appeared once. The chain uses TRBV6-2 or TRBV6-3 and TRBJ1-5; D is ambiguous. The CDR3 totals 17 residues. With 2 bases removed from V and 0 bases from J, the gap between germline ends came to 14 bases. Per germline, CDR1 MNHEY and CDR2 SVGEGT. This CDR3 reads CASSYGAVWDSNQPQHF. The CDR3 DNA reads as TGTGCCAGCAGTTACGGAGCAGTATGGGATAGCAATCAGCCCCAGCATTTT.

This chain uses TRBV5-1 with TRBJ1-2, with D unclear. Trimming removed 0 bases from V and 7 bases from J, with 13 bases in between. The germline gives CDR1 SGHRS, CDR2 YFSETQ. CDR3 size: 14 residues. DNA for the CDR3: TGCGCCAGCAGCTTGGAGGGCACAAATTTTGGCTACACCTTC. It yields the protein CASSLEGTNFGYTF.

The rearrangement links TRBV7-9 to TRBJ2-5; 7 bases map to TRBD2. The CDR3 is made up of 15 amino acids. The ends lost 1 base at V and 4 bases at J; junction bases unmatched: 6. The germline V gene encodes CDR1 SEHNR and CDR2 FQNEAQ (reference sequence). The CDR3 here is CASSLEASGGETQYF. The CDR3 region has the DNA TGTGCCAGCAGCTTAGAGGCTAGCGGCGGAGAGACCCAGTACTTC. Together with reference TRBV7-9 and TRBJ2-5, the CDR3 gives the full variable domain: DTGVSQNPRHKITKRGQNVTFRCDPISEHNRLYWYRQTLGQGPEFLTYFQNEAQLEKSRLLSDRFSAERPKGSFSTLEIQRTEQGDSAMYLCASSLEASGGETQYFGPGTRLLVL.

CDR3 region: CASRGRHTGELFF. DNA for the CDR3: TGTGCCAGCAGGGGACGTCACACCGGGGAGCTGTTTTTT. V gene TRBV6-5 combines with J gene TRBJ2-2; D is possibly TRBD1 or TRBD2 (5 bases each). The CDR3 covers 13 residues. The V end lost 6 bases, the J end lost 3 bases, and 8 bases lay between the germline ends. Germline V gene data show CDR1 as MNHEY and CDR2 as SVGAGI.

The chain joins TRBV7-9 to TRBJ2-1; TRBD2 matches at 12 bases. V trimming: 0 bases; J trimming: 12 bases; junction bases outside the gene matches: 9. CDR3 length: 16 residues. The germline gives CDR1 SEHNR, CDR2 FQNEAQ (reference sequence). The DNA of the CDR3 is TGTGCCAGCAGCTTAGCGCCTCTAGCGGGGGGGCGGCTGCAGTTCTTC. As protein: CASSLAPLAGGRLQFF.

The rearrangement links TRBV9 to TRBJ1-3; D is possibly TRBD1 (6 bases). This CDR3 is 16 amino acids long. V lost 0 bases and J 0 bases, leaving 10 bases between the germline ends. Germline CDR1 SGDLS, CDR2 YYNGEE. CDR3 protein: CASSVDREGSGNTIYF. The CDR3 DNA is TGTGCCAGCAGCGTAGACAGGGAAGGCTCTGGAAACACCATATATTTT. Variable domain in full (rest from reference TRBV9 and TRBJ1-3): DSGVTQTPKHLITATGQRVTLRCSPRSGDLSVYWYQQSLDQGLQFLIQYYNGEERAKGNILERFSAQQFPDLHSELNLSSLELGDSALYFCASSVDREGSGNTIYFGEGSWLTVV.

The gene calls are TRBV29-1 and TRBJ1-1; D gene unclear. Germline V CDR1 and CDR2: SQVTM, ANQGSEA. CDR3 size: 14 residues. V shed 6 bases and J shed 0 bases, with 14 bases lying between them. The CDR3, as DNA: TGCAGCGTGCGGACTATTGACATGAACACTGAAGCTTTCTTT. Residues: CSVRTIDMNTEAFF.

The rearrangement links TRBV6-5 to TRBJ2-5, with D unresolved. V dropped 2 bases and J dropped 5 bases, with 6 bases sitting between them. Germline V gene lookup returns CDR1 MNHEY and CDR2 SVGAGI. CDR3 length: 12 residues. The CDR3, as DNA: TGTGCCAGCAGTTACCGAAGTGAGACCCAGTACTTC. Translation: CASSYRSETQYF.

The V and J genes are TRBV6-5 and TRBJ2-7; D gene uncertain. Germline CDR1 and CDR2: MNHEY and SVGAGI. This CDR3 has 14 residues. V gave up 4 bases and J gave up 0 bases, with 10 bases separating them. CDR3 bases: TGTGCCAGCAGTTCCGGGTCCAGCTCCTACGAGCAGTACTTC. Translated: CASSSGSSSYEQYF.

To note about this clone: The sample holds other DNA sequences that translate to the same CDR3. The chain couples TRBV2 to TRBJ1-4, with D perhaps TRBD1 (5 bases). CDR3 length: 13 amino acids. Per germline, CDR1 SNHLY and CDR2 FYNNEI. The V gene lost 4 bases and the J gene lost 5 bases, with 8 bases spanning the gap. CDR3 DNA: TGTGCCAGCAGTGCCCGGGGCAATGAAAAACTGTTTTTT. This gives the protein CASSARGNEKLFF.

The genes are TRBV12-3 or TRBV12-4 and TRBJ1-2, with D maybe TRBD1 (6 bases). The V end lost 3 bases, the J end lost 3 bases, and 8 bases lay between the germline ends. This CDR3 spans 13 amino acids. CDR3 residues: CASSLDSYYGYTF. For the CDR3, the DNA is TGTGCCAGCAGTTTGGACAGCTACTATGGCTACACCTTC.

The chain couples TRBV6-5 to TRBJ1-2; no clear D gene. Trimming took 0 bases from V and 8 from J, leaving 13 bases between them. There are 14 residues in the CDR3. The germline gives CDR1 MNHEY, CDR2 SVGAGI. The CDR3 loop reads CASSYSITGSGYTF. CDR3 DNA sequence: TGTGCCAGCAGTTACTCGATCACCGGGTCCGGCTACACCTTC.

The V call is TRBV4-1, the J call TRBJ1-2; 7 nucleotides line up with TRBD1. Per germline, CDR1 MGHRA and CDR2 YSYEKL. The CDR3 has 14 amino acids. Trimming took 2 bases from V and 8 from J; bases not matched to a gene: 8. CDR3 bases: TGCGCCAGCAGCCAAAAGACAGGGTATTCAGGCTACACCTTC. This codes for CASSQKTGYSGYTF.

CDR3: CASSQFPTGGEETQYF. CDR3 DNA sequence: TGCGCCAGCAGCCAGTTCCCTACAGGGGGGGAAGAGACCCAGTACTTC. The chain employs TRBV4-1 and TRBJ2-5, with D tentatively TRBD1 (8 bases). Trimming left V 3 bases short and J 3 bases short, with 17 bases between. The CDR3 runs 16 residues. The germline V gene has CDR1 MGHRA and CDR2 YSYEKL.

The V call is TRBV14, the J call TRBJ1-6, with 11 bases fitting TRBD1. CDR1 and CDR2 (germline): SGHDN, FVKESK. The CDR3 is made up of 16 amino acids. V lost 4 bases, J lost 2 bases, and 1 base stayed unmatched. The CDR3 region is CASSRTGGTYNSPLHF. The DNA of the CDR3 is TGTGCCAGCAGCCGGACAGGGGGCACCTATAATTCACCCCTCCACTTT.

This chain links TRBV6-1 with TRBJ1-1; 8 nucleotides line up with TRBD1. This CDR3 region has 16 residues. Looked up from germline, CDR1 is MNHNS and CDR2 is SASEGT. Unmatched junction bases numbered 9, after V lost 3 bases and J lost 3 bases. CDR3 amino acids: CASSDSGQGGDTEAFF. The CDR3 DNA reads TGTGCCAGCAGTGATTCCGGACAGGGAGGGGACACTGAAGCTTTCTTT.

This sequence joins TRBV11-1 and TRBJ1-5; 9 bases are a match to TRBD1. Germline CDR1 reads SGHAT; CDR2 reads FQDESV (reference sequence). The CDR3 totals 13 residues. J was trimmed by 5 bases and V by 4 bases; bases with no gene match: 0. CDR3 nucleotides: TGTGCCAGCAGCTGGACAGGGGATCAGCCCCAGCATTTT. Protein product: CASSWTGDQPQHF.

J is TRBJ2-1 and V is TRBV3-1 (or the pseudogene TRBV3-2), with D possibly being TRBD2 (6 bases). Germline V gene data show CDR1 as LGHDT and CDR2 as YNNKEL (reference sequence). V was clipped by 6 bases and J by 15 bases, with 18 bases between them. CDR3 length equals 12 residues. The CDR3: CASSNTGTSPFF. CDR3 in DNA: TGTGCCAGCAGTAATACCGGGACTTCCCCGTTCTTC.